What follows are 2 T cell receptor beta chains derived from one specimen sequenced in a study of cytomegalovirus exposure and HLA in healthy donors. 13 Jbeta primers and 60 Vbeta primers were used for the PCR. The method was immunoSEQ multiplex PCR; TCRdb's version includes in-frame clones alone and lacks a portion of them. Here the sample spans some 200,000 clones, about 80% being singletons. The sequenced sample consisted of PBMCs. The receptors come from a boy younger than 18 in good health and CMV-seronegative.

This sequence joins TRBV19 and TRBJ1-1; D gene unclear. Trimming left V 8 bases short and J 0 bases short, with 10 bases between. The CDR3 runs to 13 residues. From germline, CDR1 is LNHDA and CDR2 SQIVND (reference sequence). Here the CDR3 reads CASGTILNTEAFF. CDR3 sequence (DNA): TGTGCCAGTGGTACAATTTTGAACACTGAAGCTTTCTTT.

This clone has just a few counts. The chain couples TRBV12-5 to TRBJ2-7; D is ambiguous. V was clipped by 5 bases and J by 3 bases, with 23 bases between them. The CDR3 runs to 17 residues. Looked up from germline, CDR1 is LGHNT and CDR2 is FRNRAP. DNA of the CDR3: TGTGCTAGTGGTGGCCTTAAGAGCGCCGGCGGTCGCTACGAGCAGTACTTC. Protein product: CASGGLKSAGGRYEQYF. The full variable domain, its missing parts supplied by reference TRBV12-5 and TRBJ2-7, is DARVTQTPRHKVTEMGQEVTMRCQPILGHNTVFWYRQTMMQGLELLAYFRNRAPLDDSGMPKDRFSAEMPDATLATLKIQPSEPRDSAVYFCASGGLKSAGGRYEQYFGPGTRLTVT.